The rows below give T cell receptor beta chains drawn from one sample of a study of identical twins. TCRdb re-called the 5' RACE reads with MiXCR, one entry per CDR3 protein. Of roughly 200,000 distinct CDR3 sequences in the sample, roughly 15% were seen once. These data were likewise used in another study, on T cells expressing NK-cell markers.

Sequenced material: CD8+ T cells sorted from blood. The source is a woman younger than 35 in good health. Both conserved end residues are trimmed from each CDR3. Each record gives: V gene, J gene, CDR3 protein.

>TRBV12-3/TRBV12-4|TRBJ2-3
ASCLAGPGVDTQY
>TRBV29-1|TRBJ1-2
SVDGESYGYT
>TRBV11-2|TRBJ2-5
ASSGGVDSLADGETQY
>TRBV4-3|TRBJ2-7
ASSQEPGQPYEQY
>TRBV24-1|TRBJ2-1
ATSDLSEQF
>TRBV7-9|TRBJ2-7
ASSFPGWYEQY
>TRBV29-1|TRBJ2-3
SALKALTDTQY
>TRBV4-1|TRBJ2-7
ASSRGTAYEQY
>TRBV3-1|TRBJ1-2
ASSNATGWGLYGYT
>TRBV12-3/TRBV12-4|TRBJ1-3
ASMGGNTIY
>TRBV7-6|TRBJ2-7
ASSSQREGDEQY
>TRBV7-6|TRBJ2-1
ASSGGKTGEGGPRNYNEQF
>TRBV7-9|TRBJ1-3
ASSSPGLGRNTIY
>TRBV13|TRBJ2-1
ASSQGRADEQF
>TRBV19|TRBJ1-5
ASSETKNQPQH
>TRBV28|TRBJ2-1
ASSSLAGWNEQF